One and the same sample provided the 19 T cell receptor beta chains below, sequenced in a study of T-cell reconstitution after alpha-beta-depleted transplantation in children. The TCRbeta library incorporated unique molecular identifiers. TCRdb re-called the PCR reads through MiXCR, storing one row per CDR3 protein. The sample carries about 340,000 distinct CDR3 sequences, 10% recorded once. The sample consisted of PBMCs from the stem cell graft donor, taken from the stem cell graft. The source of these receptors is a human donor who donated a stem cell graft to a child with acute lymphoblastic leukemia.

The chain is built from TRBV28 and TRBJ1-4; D unclear. Trimming cost V 3 bases and J 6 bases, with 11 bases left between them. CDR3 length: 14 amino acids. CDR1 and CDR2 (germline): MDHEN, SYDVKM. CDR3 region: CASSLVVTYEKLFF. The CDR3 DNA reads TGTGCCAGCAGTTTGGTTGTGACATATGAAAAACTGTTTTTT.

This clonotype was detected a few times. J is TRBJ2-7 and V is TRBV4-1, with 7 bases aligning to TRBD2. CDR3 length equals 16 residues. The J segment lost 3 bases and the V segment lost 1 base, leaving 9 bases of the junction unmatched. CDR1 and CDR2 (germline): MGHRA, YSYEKL. The chain's CDR3 is CASSQGGGRAFYEQYF. In DNA, the CDR3 is TGCGCCAGCAGCCAAGGTGGTGGGAGGGCGTTCTACGAGCAGTACTTC.

The table lists this clonotype with many counts. This chain joins TRBV28 and TRBJ1-1; TRBD1 is a possible D gene (6 bases). The germline CDR1 and CDR2 sequences are MDHEN and SYDVKM. The CDR3 has 11 amino acids. Trimming removed 10 bases at V and 5 bases at J, with 11 bases between. CDR3 in amino acids: CATDGQTEAFF. CDR3 sequence (DNA): TGTGCCACCGACGGACAGACTGAAGCTTTCTTT.

The chain is built from TRBV4-3 and TRBJ2-2; D is tentatively TRBD1 or TRBD2 (5 bases each). Trimming removed 0 bases at V and 0 bases at J, with 11 bases between. The CDR3 is 17 residues long. In germline, CDR1 is LGHNA, CDR2 YSLEER. The CDR3, as DNA: TGCGCCAGCAGCCAAGATTCCGGGGCCGCGAACACCGGGGAGCTGTTTTTT. Translating it yields CASSQDSGAANTGELFF.

The chain combines TRBV4-1 with TRBJ1-1; D remains unclear. Germline lookup yields CDR1 MGHRA and CDR2 YSYEKL. V lost 5 bases, J lost 6 bases, and 13 bases lay in between. This CDR3 region has 13 residues. Here the CDR3 DNA reads TGCGCCAGCAGCTCCCCCGGTTGGGCTGAAGCTTTCTTT. Protein product: CASSSPGWAEAFF.

This clonotype has at least ten counts. V gene TRBV7-9 combines with J gene TRBJ2-3, with D possibly TRBD2 on 5 matching bases. The germline V and J ends were trimmed by 4 bases and 1 base, with 12 bases remaining between them. Germline-derived CDR1 and CDR2 are SEHNR and FQNEAQ (reference sequence). The CDR3 has 15 residues. CDR3 sequence: CASSSKRERTDTQYF. DNA of the CDR3: TGTGCCAGCAGCTCAAAACGGGAACGCACAGATACGCAGTATTTT.

The chain links TRBV10-3 to TRBJ2-3, with a possible D match to TRBD2 (6 bases). The germline gives CDR1 ENHRY, CDR2 SYGVKD. Trimming removed 0 bases from V and 6 bases from J, with 13 bases in between. The CDR3 spans 15 residues. The CDR3 spells CAISESGEGTDTQYF. For the CDR3, the DNA is TGTGCCATCAGTGAGTCGGGAGAAGGGACTGATACGCAGTATTTT.

The sample holds a few counts of this clonotype. The genes are TRBV12-5 and TRBJ2-1; 10 bases align to TRBD2. Germline CDR1 reads LGHNT; CDR2 reads FRNRAP. V lost 9 bases to trimming and J lost 0 bases; unmatched junction nucleotides: 8. The CDR3 loop spans 16 amino acids. The DNA of the CDR3 is TGTGCTAGCGCGTACTCTAGCGGGAGCTCCTACAATGAGCAGTTCTTC. This translates into CASAYSSGSSYNEQFF. The full variable domain, rest sourced from reference TRBV12-5 and TRBJ2-1, is DARVTQTPRHKVTEMGQEVTMRCQPILGHNTVFWYRQTMMQGLELLAYFRNRAPLDDSGMPKDRFSAEMPDATLATLKIQPSEPRDSAVYFCASAYSSGSSYNEQFFGPGTRLTVL.

The chain links TRBV20-1 to TRBJ2-7; D unclear. Germline CDR1 DFQATT, CDR2 SNEGSKA (reference sequence). This CDR3 region has 12 residues. V shed 3 bases and J shed 0 bases, with 6 bases lying between them. The CDR3 sequence: CSARGSSYEQYF. Here the CDR3 DNA reads TGCAGTGCTAGGGGCAGCTCCTACGAGCAGTACTTC.

This clonotype occurred a few times. The gene calls are TRBV28 and TRBJ2-1; no reliable D call. The germline gives CDR1 MDHEN, CDR2 SYDVKM. The CDR3 length is 11 residues. V lost 10 bases and J 4 bases, leaving 8 bases between the germline ends. The CDR3 spells CAIGPYNEQFF. Written as DNA, the CDR3 is TGTGCCATCGGACCATACAATGAGCAGTTCTTC.

V gene TRBV7-9 combines with J gene TRBJ2-7, with D perhaps being TRBD1 or TRBD2 (6 bases each). Looked up from germline, CDR1 is SEHNR and CDR2 is FQNEAQ (reference sequence). The CDR3 is 17 amino acids. Trimming left V 2 bases short and J 5 bases short, with 22 bases between. The CDR3 sequence is CASSLRGAVGLRNEQYF. The CDR3 bases are TGTGCCAGCAGCTTAAGGGGGGCCGTGGGGTTGCGGAACGAGCAGTACTTC.

The CDR3 DNA reads as TGTGCCAGCAGCCGGGGGACGGTCCAAGAGACCCAGTACTTC. Protein sequence: CASSRGTVQETQYF. The V call is TRBV7-9, the J call TRBJ2-5, with D tentatively TRBD2 (6 bases). Germline CDR1 SEHNR, CDR2 FQNEAQ (reference sequence). The V end lost 5 bases, the J end lost 1 base, and 11 bases lay between the germline ends. This CDR3 is 14 amino acids long.

This clonotype was seen a handful of times. The rearrangement joins TRBV20-1 to TRBJ2-1; the match to TRBD2 covers 11 bases. The junction had 2 bases not matched to a gene; V was cut back by 5 bases and J by 2 bases. The germline V gene encodes CDR1 DFQATT and CDR2 SNEGSKA (reference sequence). The CDR3 totals 14 residues. CDR3 bases: TGCAGTGCTTCACTAGCGGGAGCCTACAATGAGCAGTTCTTC. Amino acid sequence: CSASLAGAYNEQFF.

The chain employs TRBV7-9 and TRBJ2-3, with D possibly being TRBD2 (6 bases). Germline values: CDR1 SEHNR, CDR2 FQNEAQ (reference sequence). The CDR3 sequence is 15 residues long. The V end was cut by 0 bases, the J end by 6 bases, with 13 bases between. The CDR3 DNA reads TGTGCCAGCAGCTTAGCCGCGGGACCAGTGGATACGCAGTATTTT. It yields the protein CASSLAAGPVDTQYF.

This clonotype was seen many times. This chain uses TRBV5-8 with TRBJ2-7, with 7 nucleotides matching TRBD1. J gave up 5 bases and V 3 bases, and 11 bases lay outside the gene matches. This CDR3 is built from 15 residues. Germline CDR1 and CDR2: SGHTS and YDEGEE. The CDR3 DNA sequence: TGTGCCAGCAGCTCTATAGACGACAGGGCCCACGAGCAGTACTTC. It codes for CASSSIDDRAHEQYF.

The chain uses TRBV12-3 or TRBV12-4 and TRBJ2-2; possibly TRBD2 for D (5 bases). V was cut by 6 bases and J by 10 bases, with 12 bases left in between. The CDR3 sequence is 12 residues long. The CDR3 coding sequence is TGTGCCAGCAGCACTCCCGGGGTGGAGCTGTTTTTT. Translation: CASSTPGVELFF.

This clonotype was counted a few times. J is TRBJ2-1 and V is TRBV4-2; D is unclear. V lost 4 bases and J lost 2, with 15 bases in between. CDR3 length equals 16 residues. In germline, CDR1 is LGHNA, CDR2 YNFKEQ. The CDR3 loop reads CASSPRPLLPYNEQFF. In DNA, the CDR3 is TGTGCCAGCAGCCCCAGGCCCCTCTTGCCCTACAATGAGCAGTTCTTC.

This clonotype turned up a few times. The CDR3 sequence: CSVEVPMSGPYNEQFF. The CDR3 DNA reads as TGCAGCGTTGAAGTCCCGATGAGCGGCCCCTACAATGAGCAGTTCTTC. V gene TRBV29-1 combines with J gene TRBJ2-1, with D possibly matching TRBD2 (5 bases). The CDR3 is made up of 16 amino acids. Per the germline V gene, CDR1 is SQVTM and CDR2 is ANQGSEA. Trimming left V 1 base short and J 2 bases short, with 15 bases between.

The CDR3 sequence is CARKGGRYEQYF. CDR3 DNA: TGTGCCAGAAAGGGCGGTCGGTACGAGCAGTACTTC. The chain employs TRBV5-3 and TRBJ2-7; D unresolved. TRBV5-3 has ORF status, its function being uncertain. The V and J ends lost 6 bases and 4 bases respectively, with 11 bases between them. The CDR3 runs to 12 residues.